Shown below are 10 T cell receptor beta chains from a single sample sequenced in a study of immune characteristics of hereditary and idiopathic chronic pancreatitis. Here immunoSEQ multiplex PCR was the method, and the copy in TCRdb shows in-frame clones only, minus some. The sample lists about 6,000 clones, over 65% occurring once. Chronic pancreatitis tissue was collected during total pancreatectomy with islet autotransplantation. The specimen was pancreas tissue with hereditary chronic pancreatitis. These receptors were taken from a human donor with chronic pancreatitis.

The chain recombines TRBV7-2 with TRBJ2-5; 11 bases fit TRBD1. Germline CDR1 and CDR2: SGHTA and FQGNSA. The CDR3 consists of 16 residues. The junction had 8 bases not matched to a gene; V was cut back by 3 bases and J by 5 bases. CDR3 nucleotides: TGTGCCAGCAGCTTGGTGGGGACAGGGGGGATGGAGACCCAGTACTTC. Translated: CASSLVGTGGMETQYF.

The CDR3 here is CASSIDPMGSSYEQYF. The DNA for the CDR3 is TGTGCCAGTAGTATAGATCCGATGGGAAGCTCCTACGAGCAGTACTTC. The rearrangement joins TRBV19 to TRBJ2-7; D gene unclear. CDR3 length: 16 residues. Trimming cost V 0 bases and J 0 bases, with 12 bases left between them. In germline, CDR1 is LNHDA, CDR2 SQIVND (reference sequence).

This clone ranks as large (0.1 to 1%). The rearrangement uses TRBV4-1 and TRBJ2-1, with D uncertain. Trimming removed 2 bases from V and 8 bases from J, with 4 bases in between. The CDR3 is 11 residues long. The germline V gene encodes CDR1 MGHRA and CDR2 YSYEKL. The CDR3 protein is CASSQTDEQFF. The DNA for the CDR3 is TGCGCCAGCAGCCAAACGGATGAGCAGTTCTTC.

This chain joins TRBV19 and TRBJ2-3; D possibly matches TRBD1 or TRBD2 (5 bases each). This CDR3 contains 15 residues. CDR1 and CDR2 (germline): LNHDA, SQIVND (reference sequence). The V gene lost 0 bases and the J gene lost 6 bases, with 13 bases spanning the gap. CDR3 region: CASSIDGGPRDTQYF. The CDR3 DNA reads TGTGCCAGTAGTATAGATGGGGGACCCAGGGATACGCAGTATTTT.

This clone has only a few counts. The chain carries TRBV6-5 and TRBJ1-2, with a weak D call TRBD1 (5 bases). This CDR3 is 13 amino acids long. Germline V CDR1 and CDR2: MNHEY, SVGAGI. V lost 5 bases and J lost 2, with 9 bases in between. CDR3 in amino acids: CASSTGTNYGYTF. The CDR3 bases are TGTGCCAGCAGTACGGGGACGAACTATGGCTACACCTTC.

This rearrangement joins TRBV5-1 to TRBJ2-3, with 7 bases identical to TRBD2. The CDR3 covers 14 residues. CDR1 is SGHRS, CDR2 YFSETQ, per germline. Unmatched junction bases numbered 10, after V lost 6 bases and J lost 6 bases. CDR3 residues: CASTRGARGDTQYF. Written as DNA, the CDR3 is TGCGCCAGCACCAGAGGGGCGCGGGGGGATACGCAGTATTTT.

By its share, this clone is medium-sized. This sample includes further DNA sequences coding for the same CDR3. This sequence joins TRBV5-1 and TRBJ2-2; TRBD1 might be the D (7 bases). The CDR3 is 15 amino acids. Looked up from germline, CDR1 is SGHRS and CDR2 is YFSETQ. Trimming stripped 2 bases from V and 4 bases from J, with 12 bases between. CDR3 in amino acids: CASSLGQGGTGELFF. The CDR3 DNA reads TGCGCCAGCAGCTTAGGTCAGGGGGGCACCGGGGAGCTGTTTTTT. Based on the CDR3 plus reference TRBV5-1 and TRBJ2-2, the full variable domain is KAGVTQTPRYLIKTRGQQVTLSCSPISGHRSVSWYQQTPGQGLQFLFEYFSETQRNKGNFPGRFSGRQFSNSRSEMNVSTLELGDSALYLCASSLGQGGTGELFFGEGSRLTVL.

The gene calls are TRBV11-3 and TRBJ2-1, with TRBD2 matching over 12 bases. CDR3 size: 16 residues. Germline CDR1 is SGHNT and CDR2 is YENEEA. The V gene end was trimmed by 5 bases and the J gene end by 7 bases; junction bases not matched to a gene: 9. The CDR3 coding sequence is TGTGCCAGCAGCCCCTCTAGCGGGGGGGCCATAAATGAGCAGTTCTTC. Translating gives CASSPSSGGAINEQFF.

The chain employs TRBV5-1 and TRBJ2-2, with 7 bases aligning to TRBD1. CDR1 and CDR2 (germline): SGHRS, YFSETQ. The length of the CDR3 is 17 residues. After removal of 4 bases from V and 4 bases from J, the junction contained 13 bases not matched to a gene. The CDR3 loop is CASSTPDRVRGTGELFF. CDR3 DNA: TGCGCCAGCAGCACCCCTGACAGGGTAAGGGGCACCGGGGAGCTGTTTTTT.

The chain couples TRBV30 to TRBJ1-5, with D unclear. This CDR3 region has 13 residues. Trimming removed 1 base from V and 3 bases from J, with 7 bases in between. In germline, CDR1 is GTSNPN, CDR2 SVGIG (reference sequence). CDR3 sequence: CAWSDQVNQPQHF. The CDR3 bases are TGTGCCTGGAGTGATCAGGTCAATCAGCCCCAGCATTTT.